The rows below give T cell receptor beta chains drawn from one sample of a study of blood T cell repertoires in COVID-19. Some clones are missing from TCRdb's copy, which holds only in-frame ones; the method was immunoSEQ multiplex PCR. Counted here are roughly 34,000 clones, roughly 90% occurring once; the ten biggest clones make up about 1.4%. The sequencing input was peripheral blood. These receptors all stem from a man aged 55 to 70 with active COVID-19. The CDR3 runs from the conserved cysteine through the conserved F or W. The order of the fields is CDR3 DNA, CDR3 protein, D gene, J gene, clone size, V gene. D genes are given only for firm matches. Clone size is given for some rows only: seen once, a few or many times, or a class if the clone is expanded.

TGTGCCAGCAGCCAAGATAACAGGGGATATGGCTACACCTTC | CASSQDNRGYGYTF | TRBD1 | TRBJ1-2 | - | TRBV3-1/TRBV3-2
TGTGCCAGCAGCCCAACAAATAGCAATCAGCCCCAGCATTTT | CASSPTNSNQPQHF | - | TRBJ1-5 | - | TRBV28
TGTGCCAGCAGCCCTAGGACAAAGATTAATGAAAAACTGTTTTTT | CASSPRTKINEKLFF | - | TRBJ1-4 | - | TRBV7-9
TGTGCCAGCAGTCGCGGAGGTACTTTCGGTCAGCCCCAGCATTTT | CASSRGGTFGQPQHF | - | TRBJ1-5 | - | TRBV7-9
TGTGCCAGCAGCTTAAGTCCCCAGAGGACAGGGGGTTTCGAGCAGTACTTC | CASSLSPQRTGGFEQYF | TRBD1 | TRBJ2-7 | - | TRBV7-6
TGTGCCAGCAGCTTTTCGTACGAGCAGTACTTC | CASSFSYEQYF | - | TRBJ2-7 | - | TRBV11-2
TGTGCCACCAGTGATCCGGGAATCAACGTCCTGACTTTC | CATSDPGINVLTF | - | TRBJ2-6 | - | TRBV24-1
TGTGCCAGCAGTTCGCCGACGGAGGGCTATGGCTACACCTTC | CASSSPTEGYGYTF | - | TRBJ1-2 | once | TRBV27
TGCGCCAGCAGCTTGGCGGGGGAGCCTGAGCAGTTCTTC | CASSLAGEPEQFF | - | TRBJ2-1 | - | TRBV5-1
TGCGCCAGCAGCCAAGTTGTAAACACTGAAGCTTTCTTT | CASSQVVNTEAFF | - | TRBJ1-1 | once | TRBV4-1
TGTGCCAGCAGCTCGGGACAGAGCGGGGAGCTGTTTTTT | CASSSGQSGELFF | TRBD1 | TRBJ2-2 | - | TRBV7-3
TGTGCCAGCAGCGACCGTCGGCGGGGAGACAATGAGCAGTTCTTC | CASSDRRRGDNEQFF | - | TRBJ2-1 | few | TRBV11-2
TGTGCCACCAGCGGTCCAGGACAAACAACTAATGAAAAACTGTTTTTT | CATSGPGQTTNEKLFF | - | TRBJ1-4 | - | TRBV15
TGTGCCAGCAGCAGGGACACATATAGCAATCAGCCCCAGCATTTT | CASSRDTYSNQPQHF | - | TRBJ1-5 | - | TRBV9
TGTGCCACCAGTGATGGAGGACAGGGGGCACCTGGCTACACCTTC | CATSDGGQGAPGYTF | TRBD1 | TRBJ1-2 | - | TRBV24-1
TGTGCCAGGGATAGGACAGGGGGTCATGGGGCCAACGTCCTGACTTTC | CARDRTGGHGANVLTF | TRBD1 | TRBJ2-6 | - | TRBV27
TGTGCCAGCAGCTTAGAAGGGGCCCCGAACACTGAAGCTTTCTTT | CASSLEGAPNTEAFF | - | TRBJ1-1 | - | TRBV7-8
TGTGCCAGCAGCTTAGTGGACAGGGGGCGGGGAAACATTCAGTACTTC | CASSLVDRGRGNIQYF | TRBD1 | TRBJ2-4 | - | TRBV7-2
TGTGCCACCAGTGATTTTGGGCGGGGGGGCCAAGAGACCCAGTACTTC | CATSDFGRGGQETQYF | TRBD2 | TRBJ2-5 | - | TRBV24-1
TGTGCCAGTAGTCCGACAGGGTTGGATACGCAGTATTTT | CASSPTGLDTQYF | TRBD1 | TRBJ2-3 | - | TRBV19
TGTGCCAGCAGCCGTGGCGGGGGGGCACCAGATACGCAGTATTTT | CASSRGGGAPDTQYF | TRBD2 | TRBJ2-3 | - | TRBV6-5
TGTGCCAGCAGCTTTTCTACTGGTAACACTGAAGCTTTCTTT | CASSFSTGNTEAFF | - | TRBJ1-1 | - | TRBV7-8
TGTGCCAGCAGTGCCACGGGGTATGGCTACACCTTC | CASSATGYGYTF | - | TRBJ1-2 | - | TRBV2
TGCGCCAGCAGCCAAAGCGACGGATACGAGCAGTACTTC | CASSQSDGYEQYF | - | TRBJ2-7 | - | TRBV4-3
TGTGCCGCGGGGGACAGGGGGCCACTAAATGAGCAGTTCTTC | CAAGDRGPLNEQFF | TRBD1 | TRBJ2-1 | - | TRBV27
TGTGCCAGCAGCCCCAGGGGGTTAGTCGACACTGAAGCTTTCTTT | CASSPRGLVDTEAFF | TRBD1 | TRBJ1-1 | - | TRBV7-9
TGTGCCAGTAGTATCTTGGGGGCTAGCTTGGAGACCCAGTACTTC | CASSILGASLETQYF | - | TRBJ2-5 | - | TRBV19
TGTGCCAGCAGCACGCCCGGGACAGGGGACACCTACGAGCAGTACTTC | CASSTPGTGDTYEQYF | TRBD1 | TRBJ2-7 | - | TRBV5-4
TGTGCCAGCAGCCCGGGACTAGCGGGGCGCGGGGAGACCCAGTACTTC | CASSPGLAGRGETQYF | TRBD2 | TRBJ2-5 | - | TRBV5-8
TGCGCCAGCAGACCTATATTTCGACAGGCTTCACACTATGGCTACACCTTC | CASRPIFRQASHYGYTF | - | TRBJ1-2 | once | TRBV4-1
TGTGCCACCAGTGCCATGCCGGGGAGCACCGGGGAGCTGTTTTTT | CATSAMPGSTGELFF | - | TRBJ2-2 | - | TRBV24-1
TGTGCCAGCAGCCAGTCAGGGTACGGCTACACCTTC | CASSQSGYGYTF | - | TRBJ1-2 | - | TRBV3-1/TRBV3-2
TGTGCCAGCAGACAGGGGCCTAATTCACCCCTCCACTTT | CASRQGPNSPLHF | TRBD1 | TRBJ1-6 | few | TRBV11-3
TGTGCCAGCAGTCCCCCGGGGGGGGGAACAGGGCCGACTGAAGCTTTCTTT | CASSPPGGGTGPTEAFF | - | TRBJ1-1 | once | TRBV28
TGTGCCAGCAGCCCCACAGGGGGCCGGATTAATGAAAAACTGTTTTTT | CASSPTGGRINEKLFF | TRBD1 | TRBJ1-4 | - | TRBV4-2
TGCGCCAGCAGCTTGGACGGAGTATGGGAGACCCAGTACTTC | CASSLDGVWETQYF | - | TRBJ2-5 | - | TRBV5-1
TGTGCCAGCAGTTACGAGGGTTACGAGCAGTACTTC | CASSYEGYEQYF | - | TRBJ2-7 | - | TRBV6-6
TGTGCCAGCAGTTTCCCGGGGGCTGAAGCTTTCTTT | CASSFPGAEAFF | - | TRBJ1-1 | once | TRBV12-3/TRBV12-4
TGTGCCAGCAGCTTATCACTGGTCGAGACCCAGTACTTC | CASSLSLVETQYF | - | TRBJ2-5 | - | TRBV7-9
TGTGCCAGCAGCCCGGACAGGACCTCGAACACCGGGGAGCTGTTTTTT | CASSPDRTSNTGELFF | TRBD1 | TRBJ2-2 | - | TRBV7-6
TGCGCCAGCAGCCGACAGCAGGTTGACTATGGCTACACCTTC | CASSRQQVDYGYTF | - | TRBJ1-2 | - | TRBV4-1
TGTGCCAGCAGCTTAGAGGCGCCCAGGGAAGGAGAGACCCAGTACTTC | CASSLEAPREGETQYF | - | TRBJ2-5 | - | TRBV7-6
TGTGCCCCTGGGGGCGCCTATGGCTACACCTTC | CAPGGAYGYTF | - | TRBJ1-2 | - | TRBV7-9
TGTGCCAGCAGCCGGGGACAGAAACTTTATGGCTACACCTTC | CASSRGQKLYGYTF | TRBD1 | TRBJ1-2 | few | TRBV7-8
TGTGCCAGTAGTCTGGGACAGGGGATAGCTGGGGCCAACGTCCTGACTTTC | CASSLGQGIAGANVLTF | TRBD1 | TRBJ2-6 | - | TRBV19
TGTGCCACCAGCAGGGGGGGTTCCCAAGAGACCCAGTACTTC | CATSRGGSQETQYF | - | TRBJ2-5 | - | TRBV15
TGTGCCAGTACAACAGGGTCGACGAACTATGGCTACACCTTC | CASTTGSTNYGYTF | - | TRBJ1-2 | - | TRBV19
TGTGCCAGCAGTTACCAGGGGTCTGGCACAGATACGCAGTATTTT | CASSYQGSGTDTQYF | - | TRBJ2-3 | once | TRBV6-5
TGTGCCAGCAGTGGGAGAAGGGGTAATTCACCCCTCCACTTT | CASSGRRGNSPLHF | - | TRBJ1-6 | once | TRBV2
TGTGCCTGGAGTCCTCCCGACAGGAATCAGCCCCAGCATTTT | CAWSPPDRNQPQHF | - | TRBJ1-5 | - | TRBV30
TGTGCCAGCAGCTCCGGACCAGGAGGCAACACTGAAGCTTTCTTT | CASSSGPGGNTEAFF | - | TRBJ1-1 | few | TRBV7-9
TGTGCCAGCAGACGAAACAGCGGGGGGGTACGCAACGAGCAGTACTTC | CASRRNSGGVRNEQYF | TRBD2 | TRBJ2-7 | - | TRBV7-9
TGCGCCAGCAGCTTGTCTGGGGGGAACTATGGCTACACCTTC | CASSLSGGNYGYTF | - | TRBJ1-2 | - | TRBV5-1
TGTGCCAGCAGCCACCACTCGGGACAGGGGGGTACCGGGGAGCTGTTTTTT | CASSHHSGQGGTGELFF | TRBD1 | TRBJ2-2 | - | TRBV4-2
TGTGCCAGCAGGACGACAGGGGGAGAGCAGTACTTC | CASRTTGGEQYF | TRBD1 | TRBJ2-7 | - | TRBV6-5
TGTGCCAGTCTCGGGGAACCTAGGCCCCAGCATTTT | CASLGEPRPQHF | - | TRBJ1-5 | - | TRBV28
TGTGCCAGCAGTCTCGGACACTACTATGGCTACACCTTC | CASSLGHYYGYTF | - | TRBJ1-2 | few | TRBV28
TGCGCCAGCAGCCAAGAGACCCCGGGGAGAAACACCATATATTTT | CASSQETPGRNTIYF | - | TRBJ1-3 | - | TRBV4-1
TGTGCCAGTTGGGACAGGGGGATGAACACTGAAGCTTTCTTT | CASWDRGMNTEAFF | TRBD1 | TRBJ1-1 | - | TRBV19